This T cell receptor (beta chain) was captured in a study of OX40 agonist ivuxolimab in advanced cancers. Regarding the study as a whole: Mean expanded clone counts were higher in CD8+ than CD4+ T cells. Researchers did not determine the expanded peripheral T cells' antigen specificity.

Assay used: immunoSEQ multiplex PCR; TCRdb lists only in-frame clones, some missing. The sample has about 83,000 clones; around 85% are singletons. As concerns this clone: Its antigen is still unknown.

CDR1 is SGHAT, CDR2 FQNNGV, per germline. The V and J ends lost 5 bases and 3 bases respectively, with 14 bases between them. The CDR3 runs 14 residues. The specimen was CD4+ or CD8+ T cells sorted from blood, collected in a trial of the OX40 agonist ivuxolimab. The chain uses TRBV11-2 and TRBJ2-7; possibly TRBD1 or TRBD2 for D (5 bases each). This TCR was recovered from an adult with an advanced solid tumor such as melanoma, head and neck, liver or kidney cancer. CDR3 nucleotide sequence: TGTGCCAGCAGCGGGGGTTTTTCCGACTACGAGCAGTACTTC. It yields the protein CASSGGFSDYEQYF.